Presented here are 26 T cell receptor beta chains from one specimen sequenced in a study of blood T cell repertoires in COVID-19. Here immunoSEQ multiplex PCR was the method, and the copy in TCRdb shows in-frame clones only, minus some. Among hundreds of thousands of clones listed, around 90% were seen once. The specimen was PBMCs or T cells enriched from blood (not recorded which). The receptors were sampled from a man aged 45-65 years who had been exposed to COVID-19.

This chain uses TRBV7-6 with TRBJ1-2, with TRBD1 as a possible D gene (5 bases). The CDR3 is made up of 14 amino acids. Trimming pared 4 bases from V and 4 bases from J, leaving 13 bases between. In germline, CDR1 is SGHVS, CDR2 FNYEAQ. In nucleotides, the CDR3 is TGTGCCAGCAGCTCCGAACTCGGGGGCTATGGCTACACCTTC. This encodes CASSSELGGYGYTF.

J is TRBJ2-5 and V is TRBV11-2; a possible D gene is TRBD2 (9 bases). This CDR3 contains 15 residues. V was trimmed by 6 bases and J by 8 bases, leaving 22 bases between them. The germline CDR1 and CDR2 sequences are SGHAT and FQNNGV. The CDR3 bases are TGTGCCAGCAGTCAGGGGGCGGGAGGGCCGGAAACCCAGTACTTC. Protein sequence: CASSQGAGGPETQYF.

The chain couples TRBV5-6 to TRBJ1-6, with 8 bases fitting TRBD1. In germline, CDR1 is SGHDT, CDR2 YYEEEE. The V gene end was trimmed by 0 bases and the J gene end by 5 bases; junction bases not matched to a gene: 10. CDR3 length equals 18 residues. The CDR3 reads CASSLGLRLTGDNSPLHF. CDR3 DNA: TGTGCCAGCAGCTTGGGCCTCCGTTTGACAGGGGATAATTCACCCCTCCACTTT.

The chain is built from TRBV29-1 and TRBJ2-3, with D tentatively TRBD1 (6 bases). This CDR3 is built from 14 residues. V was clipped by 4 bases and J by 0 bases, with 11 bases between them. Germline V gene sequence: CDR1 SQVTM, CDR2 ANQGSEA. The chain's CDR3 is CSVVNRASTDTQYF. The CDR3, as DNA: TGCAGCGTTGTCAACAGGGCGAGCACAGATACGCAGTATTTT.

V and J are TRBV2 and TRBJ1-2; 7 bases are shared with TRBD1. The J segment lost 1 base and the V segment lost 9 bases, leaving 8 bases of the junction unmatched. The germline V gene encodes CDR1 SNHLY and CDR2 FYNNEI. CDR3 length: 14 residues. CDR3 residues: CASKDRVVNYGYTF. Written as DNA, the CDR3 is TGTGCCAGTAAAGACAGGGTAGTTAACTATGGCTACACCTTC.

The CDR3 region has the DNA TGTGCCAGCAGAACGCTACGAAATGACAGGGGGAACACCATATATTTT. Protein sequence: CASRTLRNDRGNTIYF. V is TRBV28 and J is TRBJ1-3; 9 nucleotides align to TRBD1. The germline CDR1 and CDR2 sequences are MDHEN and SYDVKM. V shed 6 bases and J 7 bases; nucleotides not matched to a gene: 13. CDR3 length: 16 residues.

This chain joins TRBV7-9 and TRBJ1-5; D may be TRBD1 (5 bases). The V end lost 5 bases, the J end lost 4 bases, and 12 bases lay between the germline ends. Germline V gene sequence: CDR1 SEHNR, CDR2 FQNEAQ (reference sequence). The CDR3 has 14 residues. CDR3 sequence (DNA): TGTGCCAGCAGCAAAATCGGGGGGAATCAGCCCCAGCATTTT. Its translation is CASSKIGGNQPQHF.

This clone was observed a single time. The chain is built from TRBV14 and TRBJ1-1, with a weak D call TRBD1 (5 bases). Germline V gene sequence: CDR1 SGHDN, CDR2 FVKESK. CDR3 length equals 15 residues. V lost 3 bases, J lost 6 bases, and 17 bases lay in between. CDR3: CASSHELGLGAEAFF. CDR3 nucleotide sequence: TGTGCCAGCAGCCATGAGTTGGGACTTGGCGCTGAAGCTTTCTTT.

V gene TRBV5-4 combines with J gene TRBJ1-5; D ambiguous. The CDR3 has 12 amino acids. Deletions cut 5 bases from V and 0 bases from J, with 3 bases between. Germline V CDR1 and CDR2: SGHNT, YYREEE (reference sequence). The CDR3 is CASSNSNQPQHF. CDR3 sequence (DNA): TGTGCCAGCAGTAATAGCAATCAGCCCCAGCATTTT. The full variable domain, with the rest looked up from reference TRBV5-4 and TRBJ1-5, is ETGVTQSPTHLIKTRGQQVTLRCSSQSGHNTVSWYQQALGQGPQFIFQYYREEENGRGNFPPRFSGLQFPNYSSELNVNALELDDSALYLCASSNSNQPQHFGDGTRLSIL.

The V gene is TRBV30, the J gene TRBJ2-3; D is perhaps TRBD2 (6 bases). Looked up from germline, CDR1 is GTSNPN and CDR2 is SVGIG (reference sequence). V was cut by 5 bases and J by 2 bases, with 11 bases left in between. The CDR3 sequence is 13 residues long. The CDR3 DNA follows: TGTGCCTGGTCCGCGGGAAACACAGATACGCAGTATTTT. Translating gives CAWSAGNTDTQYF.

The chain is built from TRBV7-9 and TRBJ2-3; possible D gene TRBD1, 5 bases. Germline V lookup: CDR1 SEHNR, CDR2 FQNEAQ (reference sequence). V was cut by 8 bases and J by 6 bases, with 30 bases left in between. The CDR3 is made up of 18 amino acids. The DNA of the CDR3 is TGTGCCAGCGGTTCTCTCCGGTTACAGGCTATCGATGGGGATACGCAGTATTTT. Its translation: CASGSLRLQAIDGDTQYF.

The DNA of the CDR3 is TGTGCCAGCAACGCACCCTCGACAGCTAACTATGGCTACACCTTC. It encodes CASNAPSTANYGYTF. This chain connects TRBV28 to TRBJ1-2; D may be TRBD1 (5 bases). The CDR3 loop spans 15 amino acids. V was trimmed by 7 bases and J by 0 bases, leaving 15 bases between them. CDR1 is MDHEN, CDR2 SYDVKM, per germline.

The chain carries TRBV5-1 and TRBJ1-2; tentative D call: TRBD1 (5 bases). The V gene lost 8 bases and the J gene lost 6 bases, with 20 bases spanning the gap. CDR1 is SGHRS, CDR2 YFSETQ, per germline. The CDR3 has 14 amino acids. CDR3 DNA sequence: TGCGCCAGGGCGCCTTGGAAGGGGAAAAATGGCTACACCTTC. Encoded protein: CARAPWKGKNGYTF.

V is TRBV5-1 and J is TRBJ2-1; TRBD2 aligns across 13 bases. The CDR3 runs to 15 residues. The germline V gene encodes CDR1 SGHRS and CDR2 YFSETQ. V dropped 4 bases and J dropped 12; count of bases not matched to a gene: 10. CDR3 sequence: CASSPTSGRASGQFF. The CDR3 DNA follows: TGCGCCAGCAGCCCTACTAGCGGGAGGGCCTCTGGGCAGTTCTTC.

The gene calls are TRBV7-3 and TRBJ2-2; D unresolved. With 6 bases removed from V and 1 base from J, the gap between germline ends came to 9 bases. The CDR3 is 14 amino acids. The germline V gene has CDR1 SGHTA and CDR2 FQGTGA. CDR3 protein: CASRLTGNTGELFF. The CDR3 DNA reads TGTGCCAGCAGACTAACCGGGAACACCGGGGAGCTGTTTTTT.

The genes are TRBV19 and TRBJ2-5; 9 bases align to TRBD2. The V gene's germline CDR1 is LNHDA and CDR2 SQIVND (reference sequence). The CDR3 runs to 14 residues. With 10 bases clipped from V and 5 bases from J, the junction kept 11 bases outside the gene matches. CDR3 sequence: CATTGREGLETQYF. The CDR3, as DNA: TGTGCCACTACGGGGCGGGAGGGGCTGGAGACCCAGTACTTC.

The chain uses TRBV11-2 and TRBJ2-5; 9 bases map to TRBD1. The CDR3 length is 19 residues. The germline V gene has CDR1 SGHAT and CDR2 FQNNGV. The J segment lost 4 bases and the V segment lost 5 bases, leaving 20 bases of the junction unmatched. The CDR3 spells CASSSLGPGQGVFGETQYF. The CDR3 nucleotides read TGTGCCAGCAGCAGCCTGGGGCCGGGACAGGGAGTATTTGGAGAGACCCAGTACTTC.

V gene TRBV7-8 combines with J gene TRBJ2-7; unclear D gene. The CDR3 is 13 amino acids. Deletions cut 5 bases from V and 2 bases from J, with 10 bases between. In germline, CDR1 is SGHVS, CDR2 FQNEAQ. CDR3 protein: CASSAGATYEQYV. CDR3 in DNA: TGTGCCAGCAGCGCAGGTGCTACCTACGAGCAGTACGTC.

The CDR3 loop reads CASSLRPGGTGYTF. CDR3 in DNA: TGTGCCAGCAGCCTAAGACCAGGGGGAACCGGCTACACCTTC. The J gene is TRBJ1-2, the V gene TRBV7-8, with 7 nucleotides matching TRBD1. Trimming cost V 5 bases and J 8 bases; bases outside gene matches: 11. CDR3 length: 14 amino acids. Germline-derived CDR1 and CDR2 are SGHVS and FQNEAQ.

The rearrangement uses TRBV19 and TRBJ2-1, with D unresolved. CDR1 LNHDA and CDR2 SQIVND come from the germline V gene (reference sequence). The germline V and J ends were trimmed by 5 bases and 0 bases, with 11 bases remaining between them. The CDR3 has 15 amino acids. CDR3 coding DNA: TGTGCCAGTAGTTTATCACGGAGCTCCTACAATGAGCAGTTCTTC. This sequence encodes CASSLSRSSYNEQFF. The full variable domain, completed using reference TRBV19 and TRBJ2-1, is DGGITQSPKYLFRKEGQNVTLSCEQNLNHDAMYWYRQDPGQGLRLIYYSQIVNDFQKGDIAEGYSVSREKKESFPLTVTSAQKNPTAFYLCASSLSRSSYNEQFFGPGTRLTVL.

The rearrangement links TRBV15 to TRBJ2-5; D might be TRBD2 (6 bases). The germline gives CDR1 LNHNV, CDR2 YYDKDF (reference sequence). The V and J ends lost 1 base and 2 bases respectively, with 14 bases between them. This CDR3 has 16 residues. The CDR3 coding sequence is TGTGCCACCAGCAGAGGGAGGGACCGACAGCAAGAGACCCAGTACTTC. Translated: CATSRGRDRQQETQYF.

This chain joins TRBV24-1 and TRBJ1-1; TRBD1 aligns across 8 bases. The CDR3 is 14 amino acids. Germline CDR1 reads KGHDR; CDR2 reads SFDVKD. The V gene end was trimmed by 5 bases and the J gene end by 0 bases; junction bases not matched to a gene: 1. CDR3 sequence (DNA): TGTGCCACCAGTGGGGACAGGATGAACACTGAAGCTTTCTTT. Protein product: CATSGDRMNTEAFF.

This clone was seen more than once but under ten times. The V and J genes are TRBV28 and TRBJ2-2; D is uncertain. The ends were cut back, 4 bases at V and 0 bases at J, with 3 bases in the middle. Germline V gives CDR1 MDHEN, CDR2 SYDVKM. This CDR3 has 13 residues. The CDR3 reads CASSYSNTGELFF. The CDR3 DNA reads TGTGCCAGCAGTTACTCGAACACCGGGGAGCTGTTTTTT.

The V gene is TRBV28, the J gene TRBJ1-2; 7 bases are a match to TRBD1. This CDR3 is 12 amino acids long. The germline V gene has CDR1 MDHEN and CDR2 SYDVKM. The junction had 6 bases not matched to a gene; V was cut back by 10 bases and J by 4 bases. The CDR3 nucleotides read TGTGCCACCCAGGGACAGTCCTATGGCTACACCTTC. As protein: CATQGQSYGYTF.

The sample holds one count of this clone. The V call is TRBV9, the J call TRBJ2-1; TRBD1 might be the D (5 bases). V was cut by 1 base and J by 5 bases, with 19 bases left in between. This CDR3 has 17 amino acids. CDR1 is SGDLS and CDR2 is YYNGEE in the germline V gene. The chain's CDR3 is CASSVRADIKYHNEQFF. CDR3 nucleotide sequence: TGTGCCAGCAGCGTAAGGGCGGACATAAAATACCACAATGAGCAGTTCTTC.

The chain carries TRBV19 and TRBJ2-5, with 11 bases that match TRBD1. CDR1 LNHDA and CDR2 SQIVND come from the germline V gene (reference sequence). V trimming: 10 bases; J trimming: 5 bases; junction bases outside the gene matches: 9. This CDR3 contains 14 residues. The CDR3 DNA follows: TGTGCCACCCAGGACAGGGGGCTTGGGGAGACCCAGTACTTC. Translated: CATQDRGLGETQYF. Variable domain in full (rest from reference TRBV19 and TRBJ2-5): DGGITQSPKYLFRKEGQNVTLSCEQNLNHDAMYWYRQDPGQGLRLIYYSQIVNDFQKGDIAEGYSVSREKKESFPLTVTSAQKNPTAFYLCATQDRGLGETQYFGPGTRLLVL.